Below are 22 T cell receptor beta chains sequenced from a single sample in a study of blood T cell repertoires in COVID-19. Some clones are missing from TCRdb's copy, which holds only in-frame ones; the method was immunoSEQ multiplex PCR. The data contain 200,000 to 300,000 clones, approximately 86% of them singletons. The sample consisted of peripheral blood. The receptors originated from a man aged 55 to 70 who had recovered from COVID-19.

This chain joins TRBV11-3 and TRBJ2-1, with 12 bases aligning to TRBD2. Germline assignment: CDR1 SGHNT and CDR2 YENEEA. After removal of 2 bases from V and 8 bases from J, the junction contained 4 bases not matched to a gene. This CDR3 has 15 amino acids. The CDR3 sequence: CASSLSSGGADEQFF. The CDR3 DNA reads as TGTGCCAGCAGCTTATCTAGCGGGGGGGCAGATGAGCAGTTCTTC.

J is TRBJ2-1 and V is TRBV19, with TRBD1 matching 11 bases. The junction had 14 bases not matched to a gene; V was cut back by 5 bases and J by 8 bases. CDR3 length: 17 amino acids. Germline-derived CDR1 and CDR2 are LNHDA and SQIVND (reference sequence). In nucleotides, the CDR3 is TGTGCCAGTAGTGCGGGAATAGGACAGGGGGCAGGAGATGAGCAGTTCTTC. This translates into CASSAGIGQGAGDEQFF.

The chain uses TRBV10-3 and TRBJ2-7; 7 nucleotides match TRBD1. CDR3 length equals 15 residues. With 6 bases clipped from V and 1 base from J, the junction kept 9 bases outside the gene matches. Germline V gene data show CDR1 as ENHRY and CDR2 as SYGVKD. The CDR3 spells CAIREQTGRSYEQYF. Here the CDR3 DNA reads TGTGCCATCAGGGAACAGACAGGGCGTTCCTACGAGCAGTACTTC.

The V gene is TRBV3-1 (or the pseudogene TRBV3-2), the J gene TRBJ2-5; possible D gene TRBD2, 6 bases. The CDR3 is 12 residues long. Germline-derived CDR1 and CDR2 are LGHDT and YNNKEL (reference sequence). V lost 4 bases and J lost 7, with 10 bases in between. The CDR3, as DNA: TGTGCCAGCAGCCCCCGAGCGGGGACCCAGTACTTC. This sequence encodes CASSPRAGTQYF.

This CDR3 is CASGLGRGGYTF. For the CDR3, the DNA is TGTGCCAGCGGACTAGGGCGGGGTGGCTACACCTTC. The gene calls are TRBV6-1 and TRBJ1-2, with unresolved D. Between the trimmed V and J ends, which lost 8 bases and 7 bases, there was a span of 14 bases. The germline V gene encodes CDR1 MNHNS and CDR2 SASEGT. The CDR3 totals 12 residues.

The chain employs TRBV18 and TRBJ2-2; no clear D. CDR3 size: 15 residues. Trimming cost V 3 bases and J 1 base, with 9 bases left between them. Germline loops: CDR1 KGHSH, CDR2 LQKENI. The CDR3 nucleotides are TGTGCCAGCTCACCGCTGACATTGAACACCGGGGAGCTGTTTTTT. Translating gives CASSPLTLNTGELFF.

The rearrangement links TRBV24-1 to TRBJ1-1; no definite D call. V lost 5 bases, J lost 1 base, and 7 bases lay in between. Germline V gene data show CDR1 as KGHDR and CDR2 as SFDVKD. The CDR3 has 13 residues. The CDR3 nucleotides read TGTGCCACCAGTGGGCCGAAGAACACTGAAGCTTTCTTT. It encodes CATSGPKNTEAFF.

The rearrangement joins TRBV7-2 to TRBJ2-5; a weak D match, TRBD2 (5 bases). Trimming removed 4 bases at V and 7 bases at J, with 16 bases between. Germline V gives CDR1 SGHTA, CDR2 FQGNSA. The length of the CDR3 is 14 residues. The CDR3 DNA reads as TGTGCCAGCAGCTACGACCCTGGCCGGGGGACCCAGTACTTC. This sequence encodes CASSYDPGRGTQYF.

The gene calls are TRBV6-1 and TRBJ1-2; D might be TRBD1 (5 bases). Germline V lookup: CDR1 MNHNS, CDR2 SASEGT. The CDR3 consists of 14 residues. Trimming pared 2 bases from V and 3 bases from J, leaving 10 bases between. CDR3 loop: CASSELRVDYGYTF. CDR3 nucleotides: TGTGCCAGCAGTGAACTCAGGGTTGACTATGGCTACACCTTC.

The V and J genes are TRBV28 and TRBJ1-1, with D maybe TRBD1 (5 bases). Germline loops: CDR1 MDHEN, CDR2 SYDVKM. The CDR3 runs 14 residues. V lost 4 bases and J 4 bases, leaving 13 bases between the germline ends. Here the CDR3 DNA reads TGTGCCAGCAGTTGGGGGGAGTTTGGCACTGAAGCTTTCTTT. Translating it yields CASSWGEFGTEAFF.

The genes are TRBV24-1 and TRBJ1-5, with D maybe TRBD1 (6 bases). This CDR3 is 16 amino acids long. V was pared by 2 bases and J by 6 bases, with 16 bases between. In germline, CDR1 is KGHDR, CDR2 SFDVKD. The DNA of the CDR3 is TGTGCCACCAGTGATTCCGACAGGTATTGGAGTCAGCCCCAGCATTTT. This codes for CATSDSDRYWSQPQHF.

The chain recombines TRBV4-2 with TRBJ2-3, with 10 bases fitting TRBD2. CDR3 length: 17 amino acids. J was trimmed by 5 bases and V by 1 base; bases with no gene match: 9. Germline CDR1 reads LGHNA; CDR2 reads YNFKEQ. CDR3 loop: CASSQVIGSGGIDTQYF. CDR3 bases: TGTGCCAGCAGCCAAGTGATCGGTAGCGGGGGGATAGATACGCAGTATTTT.

The CDR3 sequence is CASSPLDHGIGTEAFF. Here the CDR3 DNA reads TGTGCCAGCTCACCCCTGGATCACGGGATTGGCACTGAAGCTTTCTTT. This rearrangement joins TRBV18 to TRBJ1-1; no reliable D call. Germline loops: CDR1 KGHSH, CDR2 LQKENI. Trimming pared 3 bases from V and 4 bases from J, leaving 18 bases between. The CDR3 has 16 residues. Using reference TRBV18 and TRBJ1-1 for the parts outside the CDR3, the full variable domain is NAGVMQNPRHLVRRRGQEARLRCSPMKGHSHVYWYRQLPEEGLKFMVYLQKENIIDESGMPKERFSAEFPKEGPSILRIQQVVRGDSAAYFCASSPLDHGIGTEAFFGQGTRLTVV.

This sequence joins TRBV28 and TRBJ2-3; 9 nucleotides align to TRBD1. Germline values: CDR1 MDHEN, CDR2 SYDVKM. After removal of 6 bases from V and 6 bases from J, the junction contained 7 bases not matched to a gene. This CDR3 is 14 amino acids long. The CDR3 sequence is CASRRDRAEDTQYF. CDR3 in DNA: TGTGCCAGCAGGAGGGACAGGGCAGAGGATACGCAGTATTTT. Filled out from reference TRBV28 and TRBJ2-3, the complete variable domain reads DVKVTQSSRYLVKRTGEKVFLECVQDMDHENMFWYRQDPGLGLRLIYFSYDVKMKEKGDIPEGYSVSREKKERFSLILESASTNQTSMYLCASRRDRAEDTQYFGPGTRLTVL.

The CDR3 loop is CASSLGGGREQYV. The DNA of the CDR3 is TGTGCCAGCAGCTTAGGGGGGGGCCGGGAGCAGTACGTC. V and J are TRBV11-2 and TRBJ2-7, with D possibly being TRBD2 (7 bases). This CDR3 has 13 residues. Trimming took off 1 base at V and 7 bases at J, with 11 bases between the two ends. CDR1 and CDR2 (germline): SGHAT, FQNNGV.

The V gene is TRBV9, the J gene TRBJ1-1; a weak D match, TRBD1 (6 bases). CDR1 is SGDLS, CDR2 YYNGEE, per germline. This CDR3 contains 15 residues. Trimming cost V 0 bases and J 1 base, with 10 bases left between them. The CDR3 sequence: CASSVEGVKNTEAFF. The CDR3 DNA reads as TGTGCCAGCAGCGTAGAGGGGGTCAAGAACACTGAAGCTTTCTTT. Using reference TRBV9 and TRBJ1-1 for the parts outside the CDR3, the full variable domain is DSGVTQTPKHLITATGQRVTLRCSPRSGDLSVYWYQQSLDQGLQFLIQYYNGEERAKGNILERFSAQQFPDLHSELNLSSLELGDSALYFCASSVEGVKNTEAFFGQGTRLTVV.

The V and J genes are TRBV27 and TRBJ2-2, with a tentative D call TRBD2 (6 bases). The V end lost 5 bases, the J end lost 6 bases, and 19 bases lay between the germline ends. The CDR3 is 16 residues long. Germline values: CDR1 MNHEY, CDR2 SMNVEV (reference sequence). The CDR3 reads CASSPSYGGTAGELFF. The CDR3 nucleotides are TGTGCCAGCAGTCCGAGCTATGGCGGGACCGCCGGGGAGCTGTTTTTT.

This clone was recorded only once. V is TRBV18 and J is TRBJ2-7; no reliable D call. Germline-derived CDR1 and CDR2 are KGHSH and LQKENI. This CDR3 contains 13 residues. V shed 3 bases and J shed 4 bases, with 10 bases lying between them. Written as DNA, the CDR3 is TGTGCCAGCTCACCGAACTTGTTTTACGAGCAGTACTTC. It codes for CASSPNLFYEQYF.

The genes are TRBV7-8 and TRBJ1-2; 10 positions match TRBD1. This CDR3 spans 15 amino acids. The trim removed 1 base at V and 5 bases at J, leaving 4 bases unmatched. Germline CDR1 SGHVS, CDR2 FQNEAQ. CDR3 sequence: CASSLGQGAGYGYTF. Written as DNA, the CDR3 is TGTGCCAGCAGCTTAGGACAGGGGGCTGGATATGGCTACACCTTC.

The chain couples TRBV18 to TRBJ2-3; 10 positions match TRBD2. This CDR3 comprises 15 residues. Germline lookup yields CDR1 KGHSH and CDR2 LQKENI. V trimming: 0 bases; J trimming: 7 bases; junction bases outside the gene matches: 4. The CDR3, as DNA: TGTGCCAGCTCACCACCAGCGGGGGGGCAATATACGCAGTATTTT. Its translation: CASSPPAGGQYTQYF.

Here the CDR3 reads CASSLHAGSYEQYV. In nucleotides, the CDR3 is TGCGCCAGCAGCTTGCACGCGGGCTCCTACGAGCAGTACGTC. The V call is TRBV5-1, the J call TRBJ2-7, with D possibly matching TRBD2 (5 bases). This CDR3 has 14 residues. Germline-derived CDR1 and CDR2 are SGHRS and YFSETQ. V gave up 1 base and J gave up 0 bases, with 8 bases separating them.

V and J are TRBV9 and TRBJ2-3, with 7 bases matching TRBD2. After removal of 6 bases from V and 2 bases from J, the junction contained 6 bases not matched to a gene. Germline lookup yields CDR1 SGDLS and CDR2 YYNGEE. This CDR3 has 14 amino acids. The CDR3 is CASTWRGNTDTQYF. The CDR3 nucleotides are TGTGCCAGCACATGGCGGGGGAACACAGATACGCAGTATTTT.